This TCR beta chain emerged from a study of T cells in Graves' hyperthyroidism and ophthalmopathy. Study-wide findings and caveats: Classification by a 13 V-J model distinguished ophthalmopathy from stable hyperthyroidism.

Criteria for exclusion of patients were uncontrolled infection, other autoimmune disease, pregnancy or lactation. This clonotype was counted a few times. The antigen remains unidentified. V dropped 8 bases and J dropped 6; count of bases not matched to a gene: 6. CDR1 is DFQATT and CDR2 is SNEGSKA in the germline V gene (reference sequence). CDR3 length: 13 amino acids. TCR beta CDR3 sequences were amplified from RNA transcripts. TCR CDR3 regions were first amplified by RT-PCR with HTBI primers. In TCRdb, the multiplex PCR reads were re-called with MiXCR into one record per CDR3 protein. The table has 300,000 to 450,000 distinct CDR3 sequences, approximately 14% seen once; the top ten hold around a quarter.

The chain carries TRBV20-1 and TRBJ2-3; TRBD2 matches 12 bases. This sequence originates from a young woman with Graves' hyperthyroidism that later progressed to Graves' ophthalmopathy. Input material: blood. The CDR3 DNA is TGCAGTTTCCTAGCGGGAGGGGTCGATACGCAGTATTTT. Residues: CSFLAGGVDTQYF.